This TCR beta chain was sequenced during a study of blood T cell repertoires in COVID-19 (dated by TCRdb to the early 2020s). Some background on the complete study: Collaborator samples came from the United States, Italy and Spain and covered acute and convalescent phases of COVID-19. The material from the prospective study consisted of cDNA or gDNA derived from T cells, B-cell-depleted T cells, or PBMCs. The dataset comprised deeply sampled blood TCRbeta repertoires from subjects exposed to, actively infected with, or recovered from COVID-19. The repertoires were made available in a free public database intended to serve as a resource for research on the immune response to SARS-CoV-2. Samples were obtained from the ongoing ImmuneRACE study (first 160 participants) and from over 1,000 subjects provided by 6 global collaborators. Sample metadata almost always included a de-identified subject ID, COVID-19 status, age in years and sex. Where available, HLA class I and class II types were taken from metadata supplied by the sample provider and were not determined by assay-based typing.

Points the paper makes about the study in general: The quantity of clinical and demographic metadata differed by source and by participant and was supplied without curation.

The cysteine opens and the phenylalanine closes a CDR3 of 16 amino acids. The only DNA kept is the CDR3, 48 bases in frame from the first base. After removal of 1 base from V and 5 bases from J, the junction retains 8 bases not matched to a gene. The germline V gene encodes CDR1 LGHNA and CDR2 YNFKEQ. This clone occurred once. Its antigen is still unknown. No qualities accompany the bases; no much larger clone lies one base away. Participants in the prospective study were enrolled through a virtual design, were aged about 18 to 90 years, and lived in roughly 24 United States geographic areas. Cohort assignment in the prospective study relied on participant-reported clinical history from a screening survey and a study questionnaire. Exposed participants were defined as having been in contact with someone with a PCR-confirmed or clinician-diagnosed COVID-19 case within 2 weeks of study entry. In the prospective study, whole blood, serum and a nasopharyngeal or oropharyngeal swab were collected from each participant by mobile phlebotomists. Additional blood draws and questionnaires over a roughly two-month period could optionally be provided by prospective study participants. Before DNA extraction, blood samples from the prospective study were shipped at room temperature or frozen.

TCRbeta CDR3 regions were amplified from genomic DNA using the immunoSEQ Assay, a bias-controlled multiplex PCR. Per the source publication's procedure: The number of nucleated cells in each sample was estimated from the amplification of reference gene primers within the assay. To quantify the absolute abundance of each unique TCRbeta CDR3 rearrangement, sequence reads were collapsed and filtered. Productive Simpson clonality was computed per sample as the square root of Simpson's diversity index over productive rearrangements. This immuneACCESS table, as held by TCRdb, lists in-frame sequences with V and J called but not all clones. Of the missing ones, under half trace to an unresolved V gene in checked studies; the others have no known cause. The DNA gave D and trimming, while V, J and clone size come from that table. In all, the sample holds about 320,000 clones, and around 85% of those were seen once. About 1.9% of the sample comes from the top ten.

The origin of this receptor is a woman aged 25 to 39 who had been exposed to COVID-19. Recombination connected TRBV4-2 to TRBJ2-5; 9 of the junction bases match TRBD2. Sequencing was carried out using PBMCs or T cells enriched from blood (not recorded which). The DNA sequence is given as TGTGCCAGCAGCCAAGGCGGGGGGGCCTACGGGGAGACCCAGTACTTC. It translates to CASSQGGGAYGETQYF.